The 3 T cell receptor beta chains reported below all come from one sample, sequenced in a study of blood T cell repertoires in COVID-19. This table comes from immunoSEQ multiplex PCR, and its TCRdb copy is limited to in-frame clones, with some not included. The repertoire includes roughly 72,000 clones, about four fifths of them detected once, and roughly an eighth sits in the top ten. Sequenced material: peripheral blood. The receptors originated from a woman of 80 years or more with acute or convalescent COVID-19.

This clone turned up a few times. The chain recombines TRBV15 with TRBJ2-7; 9 nucleotides align to TRBD1. The CDR3 runs 15 residues. V lost 3 bases, J lost 5 bases, and 8 bases stayed unmatched. Looked up from germline, CDR1 is LNHNV and CDR2 is YYDKDF (reference sequence). CDR3 DNA sequence: TGTGCCACCAGCAGGGGGACCGGGACAGGGAACGAGCAGTACTTC. Protein: CATSRGTGTGNEQYF.

This chain links TRBV20-1 with TRBJ2-5; 7 bases fit TRBD2. With V trimmed by 7 bases and J by 4 bases, 3 bases remained unmatched. CDR3 size: 11 residues. In germline, CDR1 is DFQATT, CDR2 SNEGSKA (reference sequence). The CDR3 bases are TGCAGTGTTGGGAGGGCAGAGACCCAGTACTTC. Amino acid sequence: CSVGRAETQYF.

The chain combines TRBV2 with TRBJ2-1; 12 bases line up with TRBD2. J lost 7 bases, V lost 4 bases, and 5 bases had no gene match. The CDR3 runs to 15 residues. The V gene's germline CDR1 is SNHLY and CDR2 FYNNEI. Written as DNA, the CDR3 is TGTGCCAGCAGTGTTAGACTAGCGGGAGTGAATGAGCAGTTCTTC. The encoded protein is CASSVRLAGVNEQFF.